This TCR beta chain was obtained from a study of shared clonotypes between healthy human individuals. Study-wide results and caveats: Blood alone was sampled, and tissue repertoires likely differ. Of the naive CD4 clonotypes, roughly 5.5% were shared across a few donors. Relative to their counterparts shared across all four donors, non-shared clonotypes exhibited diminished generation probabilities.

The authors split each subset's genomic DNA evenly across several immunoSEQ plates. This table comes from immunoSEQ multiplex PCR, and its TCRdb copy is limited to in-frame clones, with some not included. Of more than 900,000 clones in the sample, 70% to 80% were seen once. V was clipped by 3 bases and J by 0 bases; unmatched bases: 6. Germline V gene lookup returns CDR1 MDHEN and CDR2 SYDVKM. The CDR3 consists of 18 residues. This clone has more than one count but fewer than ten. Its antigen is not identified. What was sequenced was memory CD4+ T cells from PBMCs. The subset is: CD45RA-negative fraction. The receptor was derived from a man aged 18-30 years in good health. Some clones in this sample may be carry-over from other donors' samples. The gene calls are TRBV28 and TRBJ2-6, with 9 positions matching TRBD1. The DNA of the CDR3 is TGTGCCAGCAGTTTGGGCGGGACAGGGCTCTCTGGGGCCAACGTCCTGACTTTC. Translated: CASSLGGTGLSGANVLTF. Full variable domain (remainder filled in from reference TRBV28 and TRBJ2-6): DVKVTQSSRYLVKRTGEKVFLECVQDMDHENMFWYRQDPGLGLRLIYFSYDVKMKEKGDIPEGYSVSREKKERFSLILESASTNQTSMYLCASSLGGTGLSGANVLTFGAGSRLTVL.